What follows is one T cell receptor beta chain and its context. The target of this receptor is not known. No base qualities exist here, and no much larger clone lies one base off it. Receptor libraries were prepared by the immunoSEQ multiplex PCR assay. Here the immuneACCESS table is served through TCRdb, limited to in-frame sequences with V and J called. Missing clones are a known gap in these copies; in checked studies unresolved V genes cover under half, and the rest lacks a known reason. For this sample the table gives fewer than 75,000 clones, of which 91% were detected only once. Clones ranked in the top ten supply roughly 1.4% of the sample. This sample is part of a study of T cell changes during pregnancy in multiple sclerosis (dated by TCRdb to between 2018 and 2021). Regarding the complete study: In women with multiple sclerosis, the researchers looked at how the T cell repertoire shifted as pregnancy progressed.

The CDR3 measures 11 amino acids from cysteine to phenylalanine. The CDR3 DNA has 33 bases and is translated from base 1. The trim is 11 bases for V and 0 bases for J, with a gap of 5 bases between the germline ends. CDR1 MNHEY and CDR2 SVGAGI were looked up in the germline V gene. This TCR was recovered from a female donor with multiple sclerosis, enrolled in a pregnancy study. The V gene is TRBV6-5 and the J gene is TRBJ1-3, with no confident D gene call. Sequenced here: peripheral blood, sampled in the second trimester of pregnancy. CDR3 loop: CASFSGNTIYF. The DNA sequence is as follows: TGTGCCTCCTTCTCTGGAAACACCATATATTTT.